This passage covers 18 T cell receptor beta chains from one sample sequenced in a study of blood T cell repertoires in COVID-19. The assay was immunoSEQ multiplex PCR, and TCRdb's table has in-frame clones only and misses some. In the table there are some 340,000 clones, 85% of which are singletons. The sequencing sample was made of peripheral blood. These receptors came from a woman aged 18-29 years with acute or convalescent COVID-19.

The chain is built from TRBV19 and TRBJ2-1; D remains unclear. The CDR3 sequence is 14 residues long. CDR1 is LNHDA and CDR2 is SQIVND in the germline V gene (reference sequence). V dropped 6 bases and J dropped 4 bases, with 13 bases sitting between them. In DNA form, the CDR3 reads TGTGCCAGTAGCCTGGAGACGGGTTACAATGAGCAGTTCTTC. Encoded protein: CASSLETGYNEQFF.

In this sample, this clone turned up once. The V and J genes are TRBV7-9 and TRBJ2-3, with D possibly TRBD2 on 6 matching bases. The V gene's germline CDR1 is SEHNR and CDR2 FQNEAQ (reference sequence). V lost 3 bases and J 5 bases, leaving 15 bases between the germline ends. This CDR3 is built from 15 residues. The CDR3 DNA reads as TGTGCCAGCAGCTTCGCCCCTAGCGTTGGAGATACGCAGTATTTT. Protein: CASSFAPSVGDTQYF.

The chain couples TRBV5-1 to TRBJ2-2; 10 bases are a match to TRBD1. The CDR3 spans 19 residues. Germline lookup yields CDR1 SGHRS and CDR2 YFSETQ. V shed 5 bases and J 0 bases; nucleotides not matched to a gene: 13. CDR3 bases: TGCGCCAGCAGGCCAGACCCGGGACAGGGGAGAGCGAACACCGGGGAGCTGTTTTTT. Residues: CASRPDPGQGRANTGELFF.

This rearrangement joins TRBV4-2 to TRBJ2-7, with 11 bases matching TRBD1. The CDR3 runs to 16 residues. CDR1 is LGHNA, CDR2 YNFKEQ, per germline. V was clipped by 3 bases and J by 6 bases; unmatched bases: 10. This chain's CDR3 is CASSHPPWGQGGEQYF. The CDR3 DNA reads as TGTGCCAGCAGCCACCCCCCGTGGGGACAGGGGGGCGAGCAGTACTTC.

V and J are TRBV30 and TRBJ2-7; TRBD2 matches 10 bases. The germline V gene has CDR1 GTSNPN and CDR2 SVGIG (reference sequence). The CDR3 sequence is 15 residues long. J lost 2 bases, V lost 0 bases, and 4 bases had no gene match. This CDR3 reads CAWSVQRGGTYEQYF. CDR3 DNA sequence: TGTGCCTGGAGTGTTCAGCGGGGGGGCACCTACGAGCAGTACTTC.

This rearrangement joins TRBV27 to TRBJ2-3; the D is unclear. Germline loops: CDR1 MNHEY, CDR2 SMNVEV (reference sequence). V was pared by 6 bases and J by 0 bases, with 7 bases between. The CDR3 loop spans 13 amino acids. Here the CDR3 reads CASRILSTDTQYF. CDR3 in DNA: TGTGCCAGCAGAATATTAAGCACAGATACGCAGTATTTT.

The CDR3 region has the DNA TGTGCCAGCAGTTTAGAGCGCACAGATACGCAGTATTTT. Protein sequence: CASSLERTDTQYF. The V call is TRBV12-3 or TRBV12-4, the J call TRBJ2-3; D ambiguous. V lost 1 base to trimming and J lost 1 base, with 3 bases between them. The CDR3 has 13 residues.

V gene TRBV6-4 combines with J gene TRBJ1-2; 12 positions match TRBD1. Trimming cost V 3 bases and J 8 bases; bases outside gene matches: 4. The germline V gene encodes CDR1 MRHNA and CDR2 SNTAGT. There are 14 residues in the CDR3. This CDR3 reads CASSEGQGARGYTF. For the CDR3, the DNA is TGTGCCAGCAGTGAGGGACAGGGGGCGAGGGGCTACACCTTC.

The rearrangement links TRBV4-1 to TRBJ1-6, with 7 bases matching TRBD1. The germline V gene has CDR1 MGHRA and CDR2 YSYEKL. V lost 5 bases and J lost 7; bases outside the gene matches: 2. The CDR3 runs 13 residues. DNA for the CDR3: TGCGCCAGCAGCGGGACAGTCAATTCACCCCTCCACTTT. Its protein product is CASSGTVNSPLHF.

The J gene is TRBJ2-7, the V gene TRBV19, with 7 nucleotides matching TRBD2. Trimming at V came to 3 bases and at J to 3 bases, leaving 8 bases not matched to a gene. The CDR3 is 15 amino acids. Germline values: CDR1 LNHDA, CDR2 SQIVND (reference sequence). DNA for the CDR3: TGTGCCAGTAGTATGGGAGGGAGAGGCGTCTACGAGCAGTACTTC. Translated, it gives CASSMGGRGVYEQYF.

V usage is TRBV11-2 and J usage is TRBJ2-3; D may be TRBD1 (5 bases). The V gene lost 5 bases and the J gene lost 4 bases, with 13 bases spanning the gap. The CDR3 is 14 amino acids. Germline CDR1 reads SGHAT; CDR2 reads FQNNGV. The CDR3 is CASSDFSQADTQYF. In nucleotides, the CDR3 is TGTGCCAGCAGCGACTTTTCACAGGCAGATACGCAGTATTTT.

The rearrangement joins TRBV6-6 to TRBJ1-2, with D maybe TRBD1 (5 bases). The V end was cut by 7 bases, the J end by 6 bases, with 21 bases between. The CDR3 covers 15 residues. Germline V gene lookup returns CDR1 MNHNY and CDR2 SVGAGI (reference sequence). CDR3 DNA: TGTGCCAGCACCCCCCTCGCGGGGGAAAATAATGGCTACACCTTC. This encodes CASTPLAGENNGYTF.

V and J are TRBV6-5 and TRBJ2-3; 9 bases are a match to TRBD2. Per germline, CDR1 MNHEY and CDR2 SVGAGI. This CDR3 spans 14 amino acids. The ends lost 6 bases at V and 6 bases at J; junction bases unmatched: 7. CDR3: CASRGSSGTDTQYF. In nucleotides, the CDR3 is TGTGCCAGCAGGGGATCTAGCGGGACCGATACGCAGTATTTT.

This chain links TRBV4-1 with TRBJ1-5, with D tentatively TRBD1 (5 bases). From germline, CDR1 is MGHRA and CDR2 YSYEKL. The V end was cut by 0 bases, the J end by 6 bases, with 12 bases between. The CDR3 sequence is 15 residues long. DNA of the CDR3: TGCGCCAGCAGCCAAGATAGCAGGGTATCTCAGCCCCAGCATTTT. Translating gives CASSQDSRVSQPQHF.

This rearrangement joins TRBV11-2 to TRBJ2-1; 8 bases align to TRBD1. The J segment lost 3 bases and the V segment lost 5 bases, leaving 6 bases of the junction unmatched. This CDR3 is 15 amino acids long. CDR1 SGHAT and CDR2 FQNNGV come from the germline V gene. CDR3 protein: CASSHGQGLYNEQFF. CDR3 sequence (DNA): TGTGCCAGCAGCCATGGACAGGGACTCTACAATGAGCAGTTCTTC.

This clone was seen more than once but under ten times. The chain combines TRBV7-2 with TRBJ1-6; 11 nucleotides agree with TRBD1. With V trimmed by 5 bases and J by 9 bases, 6 bases remained unmatched. The germline V gene has CDR1 SGHTA and CDR2 FQGNSA. CDR3 length equals 15 residues. CDR3 coding DNA: TGTGCCAGCAGCGCGGGGACAGGGGGGTCTTCACCCCTCCACTTT. Translating it yields CASSAGTGGSSPLHF.

The chain links TRBV5-8 to TRBJ1-2; unclear D gene. Looked up from germline, CDR1 is SGHTS and CDR2 is YDEGEE. The ends were cut back, 1 base at V and 8 bases at J, with 18 bases in the middle. The CDR3 runs to 15 residues. The CDR3 here is CASSLFVASGRGYTF. For the CDR3, the DNA is TGTGCCAGCAGCTTGTTCGTCGCCTCCGGCAGGGGCTACACCTTC.

The chain combines TRBV28 with TRBJ2-5; 12 nucleotides agree with TRBD2. CDR1 and CDR2 from the germline V gene are MDHEN and SYDVKM. V trimming: 2 bases; J trimming: 5 bases; junction bases outside the gene matches: 15. This CDR3 is 19 amino acids long. CDR3 nucleotide sequence: TGTGCCAGCAGTTTACTAGCGGAGACTAGCGGGAGTATAGCCGAGACCCAGTACTTC. This sequence encodes CASSLLAETSGSIAETQYF.